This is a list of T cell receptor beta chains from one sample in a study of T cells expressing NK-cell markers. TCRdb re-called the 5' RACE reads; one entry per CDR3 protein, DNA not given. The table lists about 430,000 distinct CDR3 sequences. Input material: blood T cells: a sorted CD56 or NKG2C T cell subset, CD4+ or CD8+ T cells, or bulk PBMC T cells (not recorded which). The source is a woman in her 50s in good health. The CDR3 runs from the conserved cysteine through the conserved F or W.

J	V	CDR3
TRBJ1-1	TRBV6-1	CASSNDSGKAFF
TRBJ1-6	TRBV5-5	CASSLERSPLHF
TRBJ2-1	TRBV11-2	CASSTGLVEQFF
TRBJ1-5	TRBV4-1	CASSQVAPDFSNQPQHF
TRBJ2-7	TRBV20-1	CSARDVGEQYF
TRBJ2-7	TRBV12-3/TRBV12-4	CASNSGGLEQYF
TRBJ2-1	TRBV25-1	CASSSPGPREFF
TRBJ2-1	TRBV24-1	CATSETGTGRYNEQFF
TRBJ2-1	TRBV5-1	CASSLDWTSGLPINEQFF
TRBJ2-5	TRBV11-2	CASSRLGVETQYF
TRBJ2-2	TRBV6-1	CASRPFRGLGELFF
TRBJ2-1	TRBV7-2	CASSRQVTTHNEQFF
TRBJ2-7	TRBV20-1	CSASRDTDSYEQYF
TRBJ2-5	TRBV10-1	CASSDKTSRETQYF
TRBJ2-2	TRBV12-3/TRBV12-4	CASSFKFTRELFF
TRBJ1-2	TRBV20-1	CSASLSASGSDGYTF
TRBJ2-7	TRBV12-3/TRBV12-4	CASKSQGVSYEQYF
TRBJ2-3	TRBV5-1	CASSWTSGTTSTDTQYF
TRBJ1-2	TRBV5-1	CASSFTGGGSYGYTF
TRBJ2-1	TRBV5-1	CASSFIRQANEQFF
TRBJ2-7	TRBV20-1	CSASSLSGEVGEQYF
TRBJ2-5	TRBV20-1	CSASLPGTEETQYF
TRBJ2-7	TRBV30	CAWSGGQDEQYF
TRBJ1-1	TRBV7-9	CASSTPRGQLPEAFF
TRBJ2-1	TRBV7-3	CASSSTSGTSYNEQFF
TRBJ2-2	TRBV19	CASSIGGLQNTGELFF
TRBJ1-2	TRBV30	CAWSGGGYGYTF
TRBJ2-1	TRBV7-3	CASSFSTRNEQFF
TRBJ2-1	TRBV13	CASSYGTKEQFF
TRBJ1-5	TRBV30	CAWAHPWTGLNQPQHF
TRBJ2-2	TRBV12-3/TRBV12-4	CAGQGETGELFF
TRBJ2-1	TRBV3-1	CASSQDLGARRIF
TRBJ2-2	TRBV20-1	CSARDFQRPNTGELFF
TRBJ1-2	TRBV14	CASSHRGQGDYGYTF
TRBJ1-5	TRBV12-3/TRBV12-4	CASSLIQGRWPQHF
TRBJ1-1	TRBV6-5	CASTQPGRSEAFF
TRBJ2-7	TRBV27	CASGIRYEQYF
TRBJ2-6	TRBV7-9	CASSLEPGQAFGANVLTF
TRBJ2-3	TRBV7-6	CASSRVGDTRQGDTQYF
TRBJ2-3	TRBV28	CASSLPYGSGDTQYF
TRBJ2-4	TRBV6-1	CASSEARPADRVVKNIQYF
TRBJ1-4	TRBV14	CASSRVSGWGEKLFF
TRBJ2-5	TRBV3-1	CASSSDRVIETQYF
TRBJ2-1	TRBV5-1	CASSLLPSGAPYNEQFF
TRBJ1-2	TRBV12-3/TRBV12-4	CASSLTGKEYGYTF
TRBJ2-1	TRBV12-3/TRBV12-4	CASSRTRFEQFF
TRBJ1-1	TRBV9	CASSVGGGFDTEAFF
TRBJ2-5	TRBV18	CASSPLGGALETQYF
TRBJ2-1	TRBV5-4	CASRGGTSGRNEQFF
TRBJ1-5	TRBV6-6	CASTRGSDGNQPQHF
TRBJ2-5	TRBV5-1	CASTRRGMETQYF